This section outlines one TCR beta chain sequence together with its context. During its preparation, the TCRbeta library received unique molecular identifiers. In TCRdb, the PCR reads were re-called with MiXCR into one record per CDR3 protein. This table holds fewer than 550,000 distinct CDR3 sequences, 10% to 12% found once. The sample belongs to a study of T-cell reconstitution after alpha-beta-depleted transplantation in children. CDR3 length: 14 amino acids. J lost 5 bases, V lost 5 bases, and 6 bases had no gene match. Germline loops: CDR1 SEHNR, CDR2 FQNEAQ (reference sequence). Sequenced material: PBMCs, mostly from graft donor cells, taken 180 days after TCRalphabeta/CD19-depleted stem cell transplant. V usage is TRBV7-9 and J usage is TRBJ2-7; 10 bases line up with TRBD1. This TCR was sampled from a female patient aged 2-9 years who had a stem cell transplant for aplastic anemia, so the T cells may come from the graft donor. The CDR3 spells CASSPRDRGHEQYF. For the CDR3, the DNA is TGTGCCAGCAGCCCTAGGGACAGGGGCCACGAGCAGTACTTC.